This TCR beta chain was captured by sequencing in a study of blood T cell repertoires in COVID-19. Study details: Sites in the United States, Italy and Spain provided acute and convalescent COVID-19 samples.

Two negative PCRs, clearance, or symptom resolution characterized the recovered Cohort 3 donors. CDR3 length: 13 amino acids. Germline values: CDR1 LNHDA, CDR2 SQIVND (reference sequence). The V and J ends lost 1 base and 7 bases, in that order; junction bases with no gene match: 3. Source study methods: Reference gene primer amplification gave estimated nucleated cell counts. Here immunoSEQ multiplex PCR was the method, and the copy in TCRdb shows in-frame clones only, minus some. V and J calls plus clone size are reproduced from that table; the DNA served to infer D and trimming. The sample records hundreds of thousands of clones, 85% to 90% being singletons.

The TCR sequence derives from a woman between 50 and 59 years old who had recovered from COVID-19. The chain joins TRBV19 to TRBJ1-1, with 7 bases identical to TRBD1. The sample taken for sequencing was PBMCs or T cells enriched from blood (not recorded which). CDR3 protein: CASSIAGDSEAFF. The DNA of the CDR3 is TGTGCCAGTAGTATAGCAGGGGACAGTGAAGCTTTCTTT.